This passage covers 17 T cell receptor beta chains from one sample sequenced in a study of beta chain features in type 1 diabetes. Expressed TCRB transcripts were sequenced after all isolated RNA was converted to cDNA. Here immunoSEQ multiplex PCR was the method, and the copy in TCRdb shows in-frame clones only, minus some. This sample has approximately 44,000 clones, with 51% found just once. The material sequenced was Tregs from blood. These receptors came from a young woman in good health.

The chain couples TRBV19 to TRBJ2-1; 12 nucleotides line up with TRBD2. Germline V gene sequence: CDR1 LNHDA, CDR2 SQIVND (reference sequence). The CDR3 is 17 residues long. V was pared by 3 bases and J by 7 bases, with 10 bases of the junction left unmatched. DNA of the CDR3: TGTGCCAGTAGTATTCGGCTAGCGGGAGGGCCTGCTAATGAGCAGTTCTTC. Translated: CASSIRLAGGPANEQFF.

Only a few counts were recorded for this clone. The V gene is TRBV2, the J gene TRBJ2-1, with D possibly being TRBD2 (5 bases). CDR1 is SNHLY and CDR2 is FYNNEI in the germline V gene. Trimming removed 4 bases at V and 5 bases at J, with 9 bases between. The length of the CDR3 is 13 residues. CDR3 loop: CASSGPGNNEQFF. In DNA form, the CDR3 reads TGTGCCAGCAGTGGTCCGGGGAACAATGAGCAGTTCTTC.

CDR3 loop: CASSLALPTGELFF. The DNA for the CDR3 is TGCGCCAGCAGCCTAGCTCTTCCCACCGGGGAGCTGTTTTTT. The V and J genes are TRBV5-1 and TRBJ2-2; tentatively, D is TRBD2 (5 bases). V was shortened by 4 bases and J by 4 bases, with 11 bases between the two germline ends. This CDR3 spans 14 amino acids. Germline V gives CDR1 SGHRS, CDR2 YFSETQ.

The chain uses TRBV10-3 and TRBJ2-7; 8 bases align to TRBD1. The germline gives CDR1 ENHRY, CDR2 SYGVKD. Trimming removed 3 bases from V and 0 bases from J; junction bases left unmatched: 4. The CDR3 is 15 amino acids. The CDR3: CAISENRGSSYEQYF. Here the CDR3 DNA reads TGTGCCATCAGTGAAAACAGGGGGAGCTCCTACGAGCAGTACTTC.

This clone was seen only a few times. CDR3 amino acids: CASSWTSGSYEQYF. CDR3 DNA sequence: TGTGCCAGCAGCTGGACTAGCGGGAGCTACGAGCAGTACTTC. V gene TRBV6-1 combines with J gene TRBJ2-7; 13 nucleotides match TRBD2. CDR1 is MNHNS and CDR2 is SASEGT in the germline V gene. J was trimmed by 3 bases and V by 6 bases; bases with no gene match: 2. The CDR3 consists of 14 residues.

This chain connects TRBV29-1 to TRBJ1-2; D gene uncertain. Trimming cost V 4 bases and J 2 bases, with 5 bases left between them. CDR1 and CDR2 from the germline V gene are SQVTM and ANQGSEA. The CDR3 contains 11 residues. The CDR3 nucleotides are TGCAGCGTTGCCGTGAACTATGGCTACACCTTC. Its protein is CSVAVNYGYTF.

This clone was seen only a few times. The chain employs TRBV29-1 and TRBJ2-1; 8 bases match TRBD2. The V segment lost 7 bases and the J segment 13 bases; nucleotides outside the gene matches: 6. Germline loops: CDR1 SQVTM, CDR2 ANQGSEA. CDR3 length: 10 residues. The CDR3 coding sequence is TGCAGCGGGGTGGGACTAGGTCAGTTCTTC. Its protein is CSGVGLGQFF.

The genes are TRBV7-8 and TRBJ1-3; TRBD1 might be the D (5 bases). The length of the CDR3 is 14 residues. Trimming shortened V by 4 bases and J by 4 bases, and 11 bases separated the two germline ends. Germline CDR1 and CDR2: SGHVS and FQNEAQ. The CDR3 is CASSSSYRGNTIYF. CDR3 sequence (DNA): TGTGCCAGCAGCTCCTCTTACAGGGGAAACACCATATATTTT.

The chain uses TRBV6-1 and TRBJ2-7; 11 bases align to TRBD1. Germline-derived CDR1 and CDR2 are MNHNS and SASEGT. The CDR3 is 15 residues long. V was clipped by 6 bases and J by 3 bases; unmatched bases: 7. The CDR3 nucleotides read TGTGCCAGCAGCCGAACCGGGACAGGGGGCTACGAGCAGTACTTC. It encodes CASSRTGTGGYEQYF.

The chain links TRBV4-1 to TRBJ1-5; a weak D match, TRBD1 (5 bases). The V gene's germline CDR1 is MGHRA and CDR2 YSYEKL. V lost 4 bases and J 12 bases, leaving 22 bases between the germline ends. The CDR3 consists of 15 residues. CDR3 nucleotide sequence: TGCGCCAGCAGCCCATGGATGAGAGCGGGACGGCACCAGCATTTT. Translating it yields CASSPWMRAGRHQHF.

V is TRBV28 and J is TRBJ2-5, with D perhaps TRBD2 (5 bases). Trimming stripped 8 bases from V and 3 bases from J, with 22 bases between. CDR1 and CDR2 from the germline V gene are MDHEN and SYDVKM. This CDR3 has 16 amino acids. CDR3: CASGGGGLGSKETQYF. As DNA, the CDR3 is TGTGCCAGCGGTGGAGGCGGCCTAGGATCAAAAGAGACCCAGTACTTC. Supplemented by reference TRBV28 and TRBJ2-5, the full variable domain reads DVKVTQSSRYLVKRTGEKVFLECVQDMDHENMFWYRQDPGLGLRLIYFSYDVKMKEKGDIPEGYSVSREKKERFSLILESASTNQTSMYLCASGGGGLGSKETQYFGPGTRLLVL.

The CDR3: CASSDERGPYEQYF. CDR3 nucleotide sequence: TGTGCCAGCAGTGACGAAAGGGGTCCCTACGAGCAGTACTTC. The V call is TRBV6-4, the J call TRBJ2-7, with D tentatively TRBD1 (5 bases). There are 14 residues in the CDR3. Trimming removed 2 bases at V and 2 bases at J, with 10 bases between. Germline V gene lookup returns CDR1 MRHNA and CDR2 SNTAGT.

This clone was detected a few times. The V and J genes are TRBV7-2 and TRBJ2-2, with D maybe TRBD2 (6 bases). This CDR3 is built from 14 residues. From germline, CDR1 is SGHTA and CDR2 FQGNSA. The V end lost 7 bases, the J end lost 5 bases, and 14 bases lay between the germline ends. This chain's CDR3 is CASTGGPGTGELFF. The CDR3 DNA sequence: TGTGCCAGCACCGGAGGGCCGGGGACCGGGGAGCTGTTTTTT.

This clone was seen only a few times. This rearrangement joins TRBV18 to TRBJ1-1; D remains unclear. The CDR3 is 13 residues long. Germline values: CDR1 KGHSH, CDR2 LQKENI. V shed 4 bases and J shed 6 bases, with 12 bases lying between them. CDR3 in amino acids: CASSQRSESEAFF. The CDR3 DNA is TGTGCCAGCTCACAGCGCTCAGAATCTGAAGCTTTCTTT.

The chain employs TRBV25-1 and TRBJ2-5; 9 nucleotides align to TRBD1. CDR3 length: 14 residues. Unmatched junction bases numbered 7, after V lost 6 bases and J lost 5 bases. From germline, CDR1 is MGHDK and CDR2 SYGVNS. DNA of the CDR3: TGTGCCAGCAGCCTGGGACAGGGTCAGGAGACCCAGTACTTC. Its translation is CASSLGQGQETQYF.

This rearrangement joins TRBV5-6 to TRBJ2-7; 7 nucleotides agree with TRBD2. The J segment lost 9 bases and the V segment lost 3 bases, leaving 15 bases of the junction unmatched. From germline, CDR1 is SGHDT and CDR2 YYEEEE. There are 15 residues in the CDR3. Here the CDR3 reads CASSSPGLSGSGQYF. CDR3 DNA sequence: TGTGCCAGCAGCTCTCCGGGACTATCCGGTTCCGGGCAGTACTTC.

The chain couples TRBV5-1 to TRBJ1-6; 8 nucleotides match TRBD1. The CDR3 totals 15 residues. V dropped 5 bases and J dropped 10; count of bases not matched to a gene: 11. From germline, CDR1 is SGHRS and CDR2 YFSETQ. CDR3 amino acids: CASRLGQGVESPLHF. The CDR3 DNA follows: TGCGCCAGCAGATTAGGACAGGGTGTAGAATCACCCCTCCACTTT.